One and the same sample provided the 25 T cell receptor beta chains below, sequenced in a study of blood T cell repertoires in COVID-19. Only in-frame clones appear in the TCRdb table, and some are missing; sequencing was by immunoSEQ multiplex PCR. The top ten clones hold roughly a sixth of a sample with a few hundred thousand clones, over 75% of them seen once. Specimen: peripheral blood. The receptor source for this set is a man aged 45-65 years with COVID-19, enrolled during active disease.

V gene TRBV20-1 combines with J gene TRBJ2-3; 9 nucleotides match TRBD2. Trimming at V came to 3 bases and at J to 2 bases, leaving 9 bases not matched to a gene. This CDR3 has 16 amino acids. From germline, CDR1 is DFQATT and CDR2 SNEGSKA (reference sequence). This chain's CDR3 is CSASEGLALDTDTQYF. For the CDR3, the DNA is TGCAGTGCTAGTGAGGGACTAGCCTTAGACACAGATACGCAGTATTTT.

V usage is TRBV6-4 and J usage is TRBJ2-7; 8 positions agree with TRBD1. Germline trimming cut 2 bases from V and 3 bases from J; bases unmatched to any gene: 18. There are 19 residues in the CDR3. The germline gives CDR1 MRHNA, CDR2 SNTAGT. The CDR3 region is CASSDPRKGQGLALYEQYF. The CDR3 nucleotides read TGTGCCAGCAGTGACCCCCGAAAAGGACAGGGCCTTGCTCTCTACGAGCAGTACTTC.

This chain links TRBV28 with TRBJ1-2; D is unresolved. Trimming removed 4 bases from V and 5 bases from J, with 5 bases in between. Looked up from germline, CDR1 is MDHEN and CDR2 is SYDVKM. The CDR3 contains 11 residues. CDR3 DNA sequence: TGTGCCAGCAGTTCAGTTTATGGCTACACCTTC. Translating it yields CASSSVYGYTF.

This clone was observed a single time. The chain has TRBV7-8 and TRBJ2-3; the match to TRBD2 covers 11 bases. From germline, CDR1 is SGHVS and CDR2 FQNEAQ. This CDR3 is built from 16 residues. V dropped 5 bases and J dropped 0; count of bases not matched to a gene: 4. CDR3 nucleotide sequence: TGTGCCAGCAGCCATCTAGCGGGAGGCAGCACAGATACGCAGTATTTT. It is translated as CASSHLAGGSTDTQYF.

The V and J genes are TRBV7-6 and TRBJ2-2, with TRBD2 identical over 8 bases. This CDR3 comprises 16 residues. In germline, CDR1 is SGHVS, CDR2 FNYEAQ. The junction had 9 bases not matched to a gene; V was cut back by 5 bases and J by 4 bases. For the CDR3, the DNA is TGTGCCAGCAGCCAAACAGCGGGGGTAGGCACCGGGGAGCTGTTTTTT. Translating it yields CASSQTAGVGTGELFF. The whole variable domain, remainder taken from reference TRBV7-6 and TRBJ2-2, is GAGVSQSPRYKVTKRGQDVALRCDPISGHVSLYWYRQALGQGPEFLTYFNYEAQQDKSGLPNDRFSAERPEGSISTLTIQRTEQRDSAMYRCASSQTAGVGTGELFFGEGSRLTVL.

The chain carries TRBV10-2 and TRBJ1-3; TRBD1 matches at 10 bases. The junction had 3 bases not matched to a gene; V was cut back by 6 bases and J by 1 base. CDR1 is WSHSY, CDR2 SAAADI, per germline. CDR3 length: 15 residues. CDR3 sequence reads: CASRGTGASGNTIYF. DNA of the CDR3: TGCGCCAGCAGAGGGACAGGGGCATCTGGAAACACCATATATTTT.

The chain links TRBV4-2 to TRBJ2-1, with 9 positions matching TRBD2. Germline loops: CDR1 LGHNA, CDR2 YNFKEQ. V lost 1 base to trimming and J lost 4 bases; unmatched junction nucleotides: 2. The CDR3 contains 15 residues. This CDR3 reads CASSQALAGYNEQFF. DNA for the CDR3: TGTGCCAGCAGCCAAGCCCTAGCGGGGTACAATGAGCAGTTCTTC.

The V gene is TRBV4-2, the J gene TRBJ2-3; the match to TRBD1 covers 8 bases. V trimming: 4 bases; J trimming: 4 bases; junction bases outside the gene matches: 1. The CDR3 runs to 13 residues. The germline gives CDR1 LGHNA, CDR2 YNFKEQ. Here the CDR3 reads CASSPDRADTQYF. The CDR3 DNA reads as TGTGCCAGCAGCCCGGACAGGGCAGATACGCAGTATTTT.

This sequence joins TRBV6-2 or TRBV6-3 and TRBJ1-2, with 9 bases identical to TRBD1. J gave up 3 bases and V 2 bases, and 4 bases lay outside the gene matches. Germline CDR1 reads MNHEY; CDR2 reads SVGEGT. The CDR3 is 15 amino acids. In DNA, the CDR3 is TGTGCCAGCAGTTACGGACAGGGGAATGACTATGGCTACACCTTC. Translating gives CASSYGQGNDYGYTF.

As concerns this clone: At one end the junction does not follow the germline gene, possibly because of a read error. This rearrangement joins TRBV7-8 to TRBJ2-1; 7 positions match TRBD2. This CDR3 contains 14 residues. Per the germline V gene, CDR1 is SGHVS and CDR2 is FQNEAQ. The chain's CDR3 is CASSLGTRGILRVF. The CDR3 DNA reads as TGTGCCAGCAGCTTAGGGACTAGGGGTATACTCAGGGTCTTC.

The V call is TRBV2, the J call TRBJ2-3; TRBD1 might be the D (5 bases). Per the germline V gene, CDR1 is SNHLY and CDR2 is FYNNEI. The CDR3 is 17 residues long. V shed 2 bases and J shed 3 bases, with 18 bases lying between them. CDR3 in DNA: TGTGCCAGCAGTGAAAATTTTGGGTCAAGGGGAACAGATACGCAGTATTTT. Protein: CASSENFGSRGTDTQYF.

The chain has TRBV5-4 and TRBJ2-1, with 7 bases aligning to TRBD2. The junction had 10 bases not matched to a gene; V was cut back by 0 bases and J by 7 bases. Germline CDR1 reads SGHNT; CDR2 reads YYREEE (reference sequence). The CDR3 contains 16 residues. The CDR3 nucleotides are TGTGCCAGCAGCTTGGCCGGGACTTCGGGACTAAATGAGCAGTTCTTC. As protein: CASSLAGTSGLNEQFF.

The rearrangement links TRBV7-9 to TRBJ2-1; unclear D gene. Germline CDR1 and CDR2: SEHNR and FQNEAQ (reference sequence). The V end lost 1 base, the J end lost 5 bases, and 6 bases lay between the germline ends. The CDR3 totals 13 residues. CDR3 nucleotides: TGTGCCAGCAGCTTAGGGGCTAACAATGAGCAGTTCTTC. Residues: CASSLGANNEQFF.

The V call is TRBV5-4, the J call TRBJ2-5; TRBD1 matches at 8 bases. There are 14 residues in the CDR3. J gave up 2 bases and V 0 bases, and 0 bases lay outside the gene matches. Germline V CDR1 and CDR2: SGHNT, YYREEE (reference sequence). The CDR3: CASSLGTGQETQYF. In DNA form, the CDR3 reads TGTGCCAGCAGCTTGGGGACAGGGCAAGAGACCCAGTACTTC.

V usage is TRBV19 and J usage is TRBJ2-5; D not certain. V lost 5 bases, J lost 8 bases, and 15 bases lay in between. Germline V gene sequence: CDR1 LNHDA, CDR2 SQIVND (reference sequence). The CDR3 has 13 amino acids. The CDR3 DNA is TGTGCCAGTAGTCTCGTGGGTCAGGAAACCCAGTACTTC. This sequence encodes CASSLVGQETQYF.

The chain links TRBV19 to TRBJ2-3, with D possibly TRBD2 on 6 matching bases. Between the trimmed V and J ends, which lost 2 bases and 0 bases, there was a span of 12 bases. Per the germline V gene, CDR1 is LNHDA and CDR2 is SQIVND (reference sequence). There are 16 residues in the CDR3. CDR3 bases: TGTGCCAGTAGTATACTTGGTAGCGGTAGCACAGATACGCAGTATTTT. As protein: CASSILGSGSTDTQYF. The variable domain in full, with the rest retrieved from reference TRBV19 and TRBJ2-3, is DGGITQSPKYLFRKEGQNVTLSCEQNLNHDAMYWYRQDPGQGLRLIYYSQIVNDFQKGDIAEGYSVSREKKESFPLTVTSAQKNPTAFYLCASSILGSGSTDTQYFGPGTRLTVL.

The rearrangement joins TRBV12-5 to TRBJ2-1; 10 bases are shared with TRBD2. This CDR3 spans 17 amino acids. The germline V gene has CDR1 LGHNT and CDR2 FRNRAP. Losses at the gene ends were 2 bases for V and 8 bases for J; bases not matched to a gene: 12. The DNA for the CDR3 is TGTGCTAGTGGTTTGCGTGTGGCTAGCGGGAGATTCTATGAGCAGTTCTTC. Protein product: CASGLRVASGRFYEQFF.

This chain joins TRBV5-1 and TRBJ2-5, with a weak D call TRBD2 (6 bases). CDR3 length: 14 amino acids. Germline CDR1 and CDR2: SGHRS and YFSETQ. With 2 bases removed from V and 3 bases from J, the gap between germline ends came to 11 bases. The CDR3: CASSLTGSEETQYF. CDR3 in DNA: TGCGCCAGCAGCTTAACCGGGAGCGAAGAGACCCAGTACTTC. The variable domain in full, with the rest retrieved from reference TRBV5-1 and TRBJ2-5, is KAGVTQTPRYLIKTRGQQVTLSCSPISGHRSVSWYQQTPGQGLQFLFEYFSETQRNKGNFPGRFSGRQFSNSRSEMNVSTLELGDSALYLCASSLTGSEETQYFGPGTRLLVL.

This chain joins TRBV5-1 and TRBJ2-1, with D maybe TRBD2 (6 bases). The germline gives CDR1 SGHRS, CDR2 YFSETQ. CDR3 length equals 15 residues. V gave up 4 bases and J gave up 1 base, with 12 bases separating them. Written as DNA, the CDR3 is TGCGCCAGCAGCCCTTTAGCGGAATCCTACAATGAGCAGTTCTTC. It translates to CASSPLAESYNEQFF.

The chain joins TRBV7-9 to TRBJ2-3; 7 nucleotides match TRBD1. Looked up from germline, CDR1 is SEHNR and CDR2 is FQNEAQ (reference sequence). The CDR3 is made up of 14 amino acids. V trimming: 4 bases; J trimming: 1 base; junction bases outside the gene matches: 2. The CDR3 region is CASSSGQGTDTQYF. The DNA for the CDR3 is TGTGCCAGCAGCTCCGGACAGGGCACAGATACGCAGTATTTT. Full variable domain (rest looked up from reference TRBV7-9 and TRBJ2-3): DTGVSQNPRHKITKRGQNVTFRCDPISEHNRLYWYRQTLGQGPEFLTYFQNEAQLEKSRLLSDRFSAERPKGSFSTLEIQRTEQGDSAMYLCASSSGQGTDTQYFGPGTRLTVL.

The chain is built from TRBV19 and TRBJ2-7; 7 nucleotides agree with TRBD1. Unmatched junction bases numbered 10, after V lost 6 bases and J lost 2 bases. CDR3 size: 15 residues. Germline V gives CDR1 LNHDA, CDR2 SQIVND (reference sequence). CDR3 nucleotide sequence: TGTGCCAGTAGAAAAGCCGGGACAGAGACCTACGAGCAGTACTTC. Protein product: CASRKAGTETYEQYF.

The V and J genes are TRBV5-5 and TRBJ2-7; 7 nucleotides agree with TRBD1. Germline values: CDR1 SGHKS, CDR2 YYEKEE (reference sequence). This CDR3 is built from 14 residues. The V and J ends lost 4 bases and 1 base, in that order; junction bases with no gene match: 5. The CDR3 bases are TGTGCCAGCAGCACGCCGGGACAGTCCTACGAGCAGTACTTC. As protein: CASSTPGQSYEQYF.

V gene TRBV4-3 combines with J gene TRBJ2-3, with 9 bases matching TRBD2. With V trimmed by 0 bases and J by 3 bases, 7 bases remained unmatched. The CDR3 sequence is 17 residues long. Germline lookup yields CDR1 LGHNA and CDR2 YSLEER. The CDR3 nucleotides read TGCGCCAGCAGCCAAGATCGGAGTAGCGGGGGAACAGATACGCAGTATTTT. It yields the protein CASSQDRSSGGTDTQYF.

This rearrangement joins TRBV5-4 to TRBJ2-1; TRBD2 agrees at 9 bases. V dropped 1 base and J dropped 4; count of bases not matched to a gene: 6. This CDR3 is built from 16 residues. Germline V CDR1 and CDR2: SGHNT, YYREEE (reference sequence). This chain's CDR3 is CASSLFGGGAYNEQFF. In nucleotides, the CDR3 is TGTGCCAGCAGCTTGTTCGGCGGGGGGGCATACAATGAGCAGTTCTTC.

The V gene is TRBV7-9, the J gene TRBJ1-1, with D possibly matching TRBD1 (5 bases). The CDR3 sequence is 15 residues long. Germline assignment: CDR1 SEHNR and CDR2 FQNEAQ (reference sequence). V lost 1 base to trimming and J lost 0 bases, with 9 bases between them. CDR3 protein: CASSLGAGLNTEAFF. CDR3 DNA sequence: TGTGCCAGCAGCTTAGGTGCGGGGCTGAACACTGAAGCTTTCTTT.